These 26 T cell receptor beta chains were sequenced from one sample in a study of T cells in Graves' hyperthyroidism and ophthalmopathy. Amplification of TCR beta CDR3 regions used RNA as the template. The TCR CDR3 was amplified in a first-round RT-PCR using the HTBI primer set. TCRdb re-analysed the multiplex PCR reads in MiXCR, keeping a single row per CDR3 protein. Of a few hundred thousand distinct CDR3 sequences in the sample, 17% are singletons; the top ten hold approximately 16%. Input material: blood. The receptors shown here come from a woman aged 18 to 35 with Graves' ophthalmopathy.

A remark on this clonotype: One end of the junction fails to match germline, which may point to a read error. The chain is built from TRBV7-9 and TRBJ1-2; TRBD1 might be the D (5 bases). This CDR3 spans 15 amino acids. Per the germline V gene, CDR1 is SEHNR and CDR2 is FQNEAQ (reference sequence). The CDR3 here is CASGLDSGHNYGYTF. The CDR3 DNA reads as TGTGCCAGCGGCTTAGATTCAGGACATAACTATGGCTACACCTTC. Based on the CDR3 plus reference TRBV7-9 and TRBJ1-2, the full variable domain is DTGVSQNPRHKITKRGQNVTFRCDPISEHNRLYWYRQTLGQGPEFLTYFQNEAQLEKSRLLSDRFSAERPKGSFSTLEIQRTEQGDSAMYLCASGLDSGHNYGYTFGSGTRLTVV.

This clonotype showed up many times. The genes are TRBV12-3 or TRBV12-4 and TRBJ1-5; TRBD1 might be the D (5 bases). The CDR3 extends over 15 amino acids. With 6 bases removed from V and 2 bases from J, the gap between germline ends came to 14 bases. CDR3 sequence: CASRGEGIGNQPQHF. CDR3 nucleotide sequence: TGTGCCAGCAGGGGGGAGGGTATCGGCAATCAGCCCCAGCATTTT.

This clonotype was found a few times. The rearrangement joins TRBV10-3 to TRBJ2-7; D possibly corresponds to TRBD2 (5 bases). V lost 10 bases and J 3 bases, leaving 16 bases between the germline ends. The CDR3 has 13 amino acids. Germline V lookup: CDR1 ENHRY, CDR2 SYGVKD. This CDR3 is CATLAEYNYEQYF. As DNA, the CDR3 is TGTGCCACCCTAGCAGAATATAACTACGAGCAGTACTTC.

Comment on this clonotype: Possible read error: a much larger clone is one base away. The chain employs TRBV6-1 and TRBJ2-1; 8 bases are shared with TRBD1. Germline values: CDR1 MNHNS, CDR2 SASEGT. The CDR3 has 15 amino acids. With V trimmed by 7 bases and J by 6 bases, 11 bases remained unmatched. The CDR3 DNA sequence: TGTGCCAGCATCGTCGCGGGACAGGCGCTCAATGAGCAGTTCTTC. This translates into CASIVAGQALNEQFF.

A few counts support this clonotype. The chain joins TRBV19 to TRBJ1-1; 11 nucleotides align to TRBD1. J was trimmed by 3 bases and V by 5 bases; bases with no gene match: 5. This CDR3 is built from 15 residues. Germline-derived CDR1 and CDR2 are LNHDA and SQIVND (reference sequence). The CDR3 DNA reads as TGTGCCAGTAGTTCCGGGACAGGGGGGTACACTGAAGCTTTCTTT. It translates to CASSSGTGGYTEAFF.

For this clonotype: A much larger clonotype is one base distant, so this may be a read error. This sequence joins TRBV20-1 and TRBJ2-3; a weak D match, TRBD2 (5 bases). In germline, CDR1 is DFQATT, CDR2 SNEGSKA (reference sequence). The CDR3 sequence is 14 residues long. In DNA, the CDR3 is TGCAGTGCCCCACTACGCTCTAGCATAGATACGCAGTATTTT. The encoded protein is CSAPLRSSIDTQYF.

The rearrangement links TRBV20-1 to TRBJ1-2, with D unclear. Germline CDR1 and CDR2: DFQATT and SNEGSKA (reference sequence). This CDR3 has 13 residues. With 6 bases removed from V and 8 bases from J, the gap between germline ends came to 19 bases. The CDR3 sequence: CSAFTSSVRGYTF. The DNA of the CDR3 is TGCAGTGCCTTTACTTCCAGTGTCCGGGGCTACACCTTC.

J is TRBJ2-1 and V is TRBV6-1, with 7 bases identical to TRBD1. The V gene end was trimmed by 2 bases and the J gene end by 6 bases; junction bases not matched to a gene: 4. The germline CDR1 and CDR2 sequences are MNHNS and SASEGT. This CDR3 region has 14 residues. CDR3 in DNA: TGTGCCAGCAGTGAAAAGGGGGCAAGCAATGAGCAGTTCTTC. Amino acids: CASSEKGASNEQFF.

This clonotype was seen more than once but under ten times. J is TRBJ2-7 and V is TRBV18; 7 nucleotides align to TRBD2. This CDR3 region has 19 residues. Germline CDR1 KGHSH, CDR2 LQKENI. J was trimmed by 0 bases and V by 3 bases; bases with no gene match: 17. The CDR3 bases are TGTGCCAGCTCACCCCAGGGCGATAGCGGGCGCACCAGCTCCTACGAGCAGTACTTC. It translates to CASSPQGDSGRTSSYEQYF.

This clonotype was observed a single time. The chain links TRBV20-1 to TRBJ2-2; D is perhaps TRBD1 or TRBD2 (5 bases each). The V gene's germline CDR1 is DFQATT and CDR2 SNEGSKA (reference sequence). CDR3 length equals 16 residues. Deletions cut 4 bases from V and 2 bases from J, with 17 bases between. This CDR3 is CSAISPWGPNTGELFF. The DNA of the CDR3 is TGCAGTGCTATAAGTCCATGGGGACCCAACACCGGGGAGCTGTTTTTT.

The CDR3 nucleotides are TGTGCCAGCAGCCTCCGGACTAGCGGGCAAGAGACCCAGTACTTC. Translated, it gives CASSLRTSGQETQYF. J is TRBJ2-5 and V is TRBV7-9; 11 positions agree with TRBD2. Germline CDR1 and CDR2: SEHNR and FQNEAQ (reference sequence). The CDR3 loop spans 15 amino acids. The V gene end was trimmed by 5 bases and the J gene end by 2 bases; junction bases not matched to a gene: 4.

The genes are TRBV30 and TRBJ1-2; no clear D. Trimming shortened V by 4 bases and J by 6 bases, and 12 bases separated the two germline ends. The CDR3 consists of 12 residues. CDR1 GTSNPN and CDR2 SVGIG come from the germline V gene (reference sequence). The CDR3 nucleotides are TGTGCCTGGACCCCGGACTTGGATGGCTACACCTTC. This translates into CAWTPDLDGYTF.

There are many counts of this clonotype. The chain recombines TRBV30 with TRBJ1-2, with 10 bases aligning to TRBD1. V gave up 5 bases and J gave up 4 bases; unmatched junction bases: 4. The CDR3 is 13 amino acids. Germline V gene data show CDR1 as GTSNPN and CDR2 as SVGIG (reference sequence). CDR3 amino acids: CAWRQGARYGYTF. The CDR3 bases are TGTGCCTGGCGACAGGGGGCTCGCTATGGCTACACCTTC.

This chain connects TRBV2 to TRBJ2-1; 7 nucleotides align to TRBD1. Germline V gene data show CDR1 as SNHLY and CDR2 as FYNNEI. Trimming cost V 8 bases and J 4 bases; bases outside gene matches: 11. CDR3 length equals 15 residues. In DNA form, the CDR3 reads TGTGCCAGCTTTCAACCGGGACAGAGGTACAATGAGCAGTTCTTC. Protein product: CASFQPGQRYNEQFF.

This clonotype was counted between two and nine times. One junction end does not reproduce the germline sequence, and a read error may be involved. The chain couples TRBV5-5 to TRBJ1-1, with a possible D match to TRBD1 (5 bases). The CDR3 length is 16 residues. Germline assignment: CDR1 SGHKS and CDR2 YYEKEE (reference sequence). CDR3 in amino acids: CACSLRLGGVNTEAFF. The CDR3 nucleotides read TGTGCCTGCAGCTTGAGGCTAGGAGGGGTGAACACTGAAGCTTTCTTT.

The chain combines TRBV20-1 with TRBJ2-6; 7 bases agree with TRBD1. Germline-derived CDR1 and CDR2 are DFQATT and SNEGSKA (reference sequence). The CDR3 spans 17 residues. With V trimmed by 3 bases and J by 2 bases, 10 bases remained unmatched. The CDR3 sequence is CSASYPTGVAGANVLTF. DNA of the CDR3: TGCAGTGCTAGTTATCCCACAGGGGTAGCTGGGGCCAACGTCCTGACTTTC.

In its sample, this clonotype was seen a few times. A clone one base away is much larger, so this may be a read error. V is TRBV20-1 and J is TRBJ2-1; possibly TRBD2 for D (5 bases). Trimming took 1 base from V and 1 from J, leaving 17 bases between them. Germline V gene data show CDR1 as DFQATT and CDR2 as SNEGSKA (reference sequence). The CDR3 has 17 residues. This CDR3 reads CSARGLERVRSYNEQFF. CDR3 DNA sequence: TGCAGTGCTAGAGGGTTAGAGAGGGTTCGGTCCTACAATGAGCAGTTCTTC.

There are many counts of this clonotype. The chain is built from TRBV30 and TRBJ1-2, with D perhaps matching TRBD1 (6 bases). In germline, CDR1 is GTSNPN, CDR2 SVGIG (reference sequence). Trimming removed 5 bases at V and 6 bases at J, with 13 bases between. The length of the CDR3 is 12 residues. The CDR3 nucleotides are TGTGCCTGGGAGTGGGGGCATAATGGCTACACCTTC. It codes for CAWEWGHNGYTF. The variable domain in full, with the rest retrieved from reference TRBV30 and TRBJ1-2, is SQTIHQWPATLVQPVGSPLSLECTVEGTSNPNLYWYRQAAGRGLQLLFYSVGIGQISSEVPQNLSASRPQDRQFILSSKKLLLSDSGFYLCAWEWGHNGYTFGSGTRLTVV.

This clonotype was counted only a few times. This could be a read error, since a much larger clone is one nucleotide away. This chain joins TRBV5-1 and TRBJ2-7; 7 bases are a match to TRBD1. The CDR3 covers 16 residues. From germline, CDR1 is SGHRS and CDR2 YFSETQ. The chain's CDR3 is CASGLVPGQSSYEQYF. The CDR3 nucleotides read TGCGCCAGCGGCTTGGTCCCGGGACAGTCATCCTACGAGCAGTACTTC.

This clonotype was detected many times. An end of the junction does not agree with germline; a read error may underlie this. The chain is built from TRBV7-2 and TRBJ1-2; no clear D gene. Per the germline V gene, CDR1 is SGHTA and CDR2 is FQGNSA. CDR3 size: 12 residues. CDR3 residues: CASSLAFYGYTF. CDR3 coding DNA: TGTGCCAGCAGCCTAGCCTTCTATGGCTACACCTTC.

At least ten counts were recorded for this clonotype. The chain combines TRBV20-1 with TRBJ2-7, with D tentatively TRBD2 (6 bases). The ends were cut back, 6 bases at V and 1 base at J, with 13 bases in the middle. The CDR3 is made up of 13 amino acids. From germline, CDR1 is DFQATT and CDR2 SNEGSKA (reference sequence). The CDR3 nucleotides are TGCAGTGCGGGGGGAACAGAGTCCTACGAGCAGTACTTC. Its protein product is CSAGGTESYEQYF.

The chain joins TRBV29-1 to TRBJ1-2; D is undetermined. Germline values: CDR1 SQVTM, CDR2 ANQGSEA. The V gene lost 1 base and the J gene lost 2 bases, with 8 bases spanning the gap. CDR3 length: 13 amino acids. CDR3 bases: TGCAGCGTTGAAGTGGGTTCCAACTATGGCTACACCTTC. Its translation is CSVEVGSNYGYTF.

Ten or more counts support this clonotype. V usage is TRBV30 and J usage is TRBJ2-7; TRBD1 might be the D (5 bases). CDR1 and CDR2 (germline): GTSNPN, SVGIG (reference sequence). Trimming pared 5 bases from V and 2 bases from J, leaving 7 bases between. The CDR3 sequence is 11 residues long. This chain's CDR3 is CAWAGTYEQYF. The CDR3 DNA is TGTGCCTGGGCAGGGACCTACGAGCAGTACTTC. Based on the CDR3 plus reference TRBV30 and TRBJ2-7, the full variable domain is SQTIHQWPATLVQPVGSPLSLECTVEGTSNPNLYWYRQAAGRGLQLLFYSVGIGQISSEVPQNLSASRPQDRQFILSSKKLLLSDSGFYLCAWAGTYEQYFGPGTRLTVT.

The chain has TRBV7-2 and TRBJ2-2, with D unresolved. Germline V gene data show CDR1 as SGHTA and CDR2 as FQGNSA. The CDR3 sequence is 14 residues long. The V gene lost 5 bases and the J gene lost 1 base, with 8 bases spanning the gap. The CDR3 DNA is TGTGCCAGCAGCCCTTTCGGGAACACCGGGGAGCTGTTTTTT. Translated: CASSPFGNTGELFF.

This sequence joins TRBV7-2 and TRBJ2-7, with D perhaps being TRBD1 or TRBD2 (6 bases each). V lost 0 bases, J lost 1 base, and 13 bases lay in between. Germline V gene lookup returns CDR1 SGHTA and CDR2 FQGNSA. The CDR3 length is 16 residues. CDR3 in DNA: TGTGCCAGCAGCTTAGCGGGGGCGGGGATATCCTACGAGCAGTACTTC. It specifies CASSLAGAGISYEQYF.

In this sample, this clonotype turned up many times. The V call is TRBV20-1, the J call TRBJ2-2; D is ambiguous. Per the germline V gene, CDR1 is DFQATT and CDR2 is SNEGSKA (reference sequence). V lost 3 bases to trimming and J lost 4 bases, with 15 bases between them. The CDR3 extends over 15 amino acids. The CDR3 reads CSARGGERITGELFF. The CDR3 region has the DNA TGCAGTGCTAGGGGCGGAGAGAGGATCACCGGGGAGCTGTTTTTT.